This T cell receptor beta chain comes out of a study of sequential checkpoint blockade in melanoma (dated by TCRdb to about 2019). In the study overall: Patients were randomized 1:1 to first-line nivolumab followed by ipilimumab (arm A) or ipilimumab followed by nivolumab (arm B). Maintenance nivolumab was given following each of the two trial sequences. The full study reports these points: The response-prediction model combining TCR metrics and mutation burden needs validation in larger, independent patient cohorts.

TCRbeta CDR3 regions were immunosequenced from genomic DNA with the immunoSEQ Assay. Before high-throughput sequencing, genomic DNA was amplified using bias-controlled multiplex PCR. In the authors' own workflow: To quantify the absolute abundance of each unique TCRbeta CDR3 region, the sequences were collapsed and filtered. Clonality, defined as 1 minus Pielou's evenness, was calculated using only productive rearrangements. A previously published method was used to identify clones whose frequencies were significantly greater in on-treatment samples than in baseline samples. The table comes from immuneACCESS by way of TCRdb, which keeps in-frame sequences with V and J called. Part of the clones is missing from these tables; in studies checked, under half for an unresolved V gene and the rest for unknown reasons. For V, J and clone size, that table is used; D and trimming come from the DNA. In all, the sample holds about 16,000 clones, and 85% to 95% of those were seen once. Together, the top ten hold 24% of the sample.

The treatment or condition label corresponds to: randomized to nivolumab then ipilimumab (arm A) or the reverse (arm B). No trial patient had received prior DNA-damaging chemotherapy. A FACS Aria II flow cytometer was used to sort live CD3+CD8+ cells that were negative for CD19 and CD56 from thawed PBMCs. CheckMate 064, a randomized, open-label phase II trial of sequential checkpoint blockade, was the source of the samples, all of which came from patients with melanoma. Leukapheresis was used to collect peripheral blood mononuclear cells, which were then purified with Ficoll-Paque and frozen in human serum with roughly 10% DMSO. Immediately after sorting, the purity of the sorted blood CD3+CD8+ cells was confirmed to be >98%, and DNA was then extracted. This clone was counted a single time. This clone's antigen is unknown. No quality values exist for individual bases; no much larger clone is one base distant.

The germline V gene yields SGHTA for CDR1 and FQGNSA for CDR2. Trimmed from V: 5 bases; trimmed from J: 3 bases; junction bases lacking a gene match: 5. The CDR3 goes from the cysteine to the phenylalanine over 14 residues. Of the read, only the CDR3 DNA is kept; its 42 bases are in frame from base 1. Rearrangement joined TRBV7-2 to TRBJ2-7; TRBD1 lines up with 9 middle nucleotides. This sample comprised CD8+ T cells sorted from blood (inferred from file names), obtained from a patient given nivolumab and ipilimumab in sequence. This TCR derives from a human donor with melanoma. In nucleotides, the sequence is TGTGCCAGCAGCCTAGGGACAGGGCGCTACGAGCAGTACTTC. It translates as CASSLGTGRYEQYF.